The 26 T cell receptor beta chains listed next were all sequenced from one sample in a study of response to subunit inactivated influenza vaccine. TCRdb re-derived calls from the RT-PCR reads in MiXCR, one entry per CDR3 protein. The sample records about 580,000 distinct CDR3 sequences, approximately 15% being singletons. Sequencing used PBMCs from blood, obtained less than 13 days after vaccination. The receptors derive from a man in his fifties who received an inactivated influenza vaccine.

There are a few counts of this clonotype. V and J are TRBV11-2 and TRBJ2-1; 7 bases are a match to TRBD2. Germline assignment: CDR1 SGHAT and CDR2 FQNNGV. This CDR3 spans 21 amino acids. V dropped 1 base and J dropped 6; count of bases not matched to a gene: 24. The CDR3 region has the DNA TGTGCCAGCAGCTTAGTTAGCACCGGGAGGACCGACGCCCAGAGGCCCAATGAGCAGTTCTTC. As protein: CASSLVSTGRTDAQRPNEQFF.

This clonotype appeared a few times. The genes are TRBV27 and TRBJ1-1; D call uncertain. The CDR3 totals 14 residues. V was pared by 0 bases and J by 4 bases, with 9 bases between. Germline values: CDR1 MNHEY, CDR2 SMNVEV (reference sequence). CDR3 amino acids: CASSLSKFATEAFF. In DNA, the CDR3 is TGTGCCAGCAGTTTATCGAAGTTCGCCACTGAAGCTTTCTTT.

The chain employs TRBV25-1 and TRBJ1-3; the D is unclear. Germline assignment: CDR1 MGHDK and CDR2 SYGVNS. The CDR3 length is 13 residues. Trimming pared 3 bases from V and 0 bases from J, leaving 3 bases between. CDR3 amino acids: CASSDFSGNTIYF. The CDR3, as DNA: TGTGCCAGCAGTGATTTCTCTGGAAACACCATATATTTT. The full variable domain, rest sourced from reference TRBV25-1 and TRBJ1-3, is EADIYQTPRYLVIGTGKKITLECSQTMGHDKMYWYQQDPGMELHLIHYSYGVNSTEKGDLSSESTVSRIRTEHFPLTLESARPSHTSQYLCASSDFSGNTIYFGEGSWLTVV.

This clonotype was counted between two and nine times. The V call is TRBV7-9, the J call TRBJ2-1; 7 bases map to TRBD1. The V gene end was trimmed by 4 bases and the J gene end by 0 bases; junction bases not matched to a gene: 3. CDR1 is SEHNR, CDR2 FQNEAQ, per germline (reference sequence). The CDR3 spans 15 residues. CDR3 residues: CASSSDRISYNEQFF. Here the CDR3 DNA reads TGTGCCAGCAGCTCGGACAGGATCTCCTACAATGAGCAGTTCTTC.

This chain uses TRBV20-1 with TRBJ2-1; D is ambiguous. The CDR3 totals 14 residues. In germline, CDR1 is DFQATT, CDR2 SNEGSKA (reference sequence). V was shortened by 5 bases and J by 2 bases, with 13 bases between the two germline ends. The CDR3 DNA reads as TGCAGTGCTCCGTTTGCGCCGGCCTACAATGAGCAGTTCTTC. Protein product: CSAPFAPAYNEQFF.

The table lists this clonotype with a few counts. The chain uses TRBV7-2 and TRBJ2-7; 13 bases fit TRBD2. Germline trimming cut 1 base from V and 5 bases from J; bases unmatched to any gene: 5. The CDR3 loop spans 16 amino acids. Germline V gives CDR1 SGHTA, CDR2 FQGNSA. CDR3 in DNA: TGTGCCAGCAGCTTAGTTCGGACTAGCGGGAGCGACGAGCAGTACTTC. This encodes CASSLVRTSGSDEQYF.

The gene calls are TRBV15 and TRBJ2-2; possible D gene TRBD1, 5 bases. Germline CDR1 reads LNHNV; CDR2 reads YYDKDF (reference sequence). With 3 bases removed from V and 3 bases from J, the gap between germline ends came to 8 bases. The CDR3 sequence is 14 residues long. In DNA form, the CDR3 reads TGTGCCACCAGCAGCAGGGTCGACACCGGGGAGCTGTTTTTT. Translating gives CATSSRVDTGELFF. The full variable domain, with the rest looked up from reference TRBV15 and TRBJ2-2, is DAMVIQNPRYQVTQFGKPVTLSCSQTLNHNVMYWYQQKSSQAPKLLFHYYDKDFNNEADTPDNFQSRRPNTSFCFLDIRSPGLGDTAMYLCATSSRVDTGELFFGEGSRLTVL.

This rearrangement joins TRBV11-2 to TRBJ2-2; D is possibly TRBD1 or TRBD2 (5 bases each). CDR1 is SGHAT and CDR2 is FQNNGV in the germline V gene. CDR3 length: 14 amino acids. V was pared by 0 bases and J by 4 bases, with 6 bases between. CDR3 nucleotides: TGTGCCAGCAGCTTAGATGGGACCACCGGGGAGCTGTTTTTT. It translates to CASSLDGTTGELFF.

The V call is TRBV7-9, the J call TRBJ2-6, with 8 nucleotides matching TRBD1. The ends lost 5 bases at V and 2 bases at J; junction bases unmatched: 2. This CDR3 comprises 15 residues. CDR1 and CDR2 from the germline V gene are SEHNR and FQNEAQ (reference sequence). This chain's CDR3 is CASSHRGTGANVLTF. CDR3 coding DNA: TGTGCCAGCAGCCACAGGGGGACTGGGGCCAACGTCCTGACTTTC.

V gene TRBV10-3 combines with J gene TRBJ2-3, with TRBD2 identical over 7 bases. The J segment lost 9 bases and the V segment lost 0 bases, leaving 18 bases of the junction unmatched. The CDR3 has 18 amino acids. Per germline, CDR1 ENHRY and CDR2 SYGVKD. This chain's CDR3 is CAISESMGLSTSRRTQYF. CDR3 nucleotide sequence: TGTGCCATCAGTGAGTCGATGGGACTATCAACCTCACGGCGGACGCAGTATTTT.

In this sample, this clonotype turned up many times. V gene TRBV6-1 combines with J gene TRBJ2-7; weak D call: TRBD2 (7 bases). This CDR3 region has 14 residues. CDR1 MNHNS and CDR2 SASEGT come from the germline V gene. V lost 2 bases and J lost 1, with 9 bases in between. DNA for the CDR3: TGTGCCAGCAGTGAAAGGGGGGGATCCTACGAGCAGTACTTC. The encoded protein is CASSERGGSYEQYF.

At least ten counts were recorded for this clonotype. The V gene is TRBV11-2, the J gene TRBJ1-5; D unclear. V was trimmed by 6 bases and J by 2 bases, leaving 11 bases between them. Germline values: CDR1 SGHAT, CDR2 FQNNGV. The CDR3 is 14 amino acids. The CDR3 loop is CASSSTDGNQPQHF. The CDR3, as DNA: TGTGCCAGCAGTTCCACAGACGGCAATCAGCCCCAGCATTTT. The full variable domain, its missing parts supplied by reference TRBV11-2 and TRBJ1-5, is EAGVAQSPRYKIIEKRQSVAFWCNPISGHATLYWYQQILGQGPKLLIQFQNNGVVDDSQLPKDRFSAERLKGVDSTLKIQPAKLEDSAVYLCASSSTDGNQPQHFGDGTRLSIL.

This clonotype was detected a few times. V is TRBV6-5 and J is TRBJ2-1; D might be TRBD1 (6 bases). The CDR3 covers 13 residues. With 2 bases removed from V and 9 bases from J, the gap between germline ends came to 11 bases. The germline CDR1 and CDR2 sequences are MNHEY and SVGAGI. In nucleotides, the CDR3 is TGTGCCAGCAGTTACGAACAGGGCCCTGAGCAGTTCTTC. Translated, it gives CASSYEQGPEQFF.

CDR3 nucleotides: TGTGCCACCAGTGATCGGACTAGCAGCACAGATACGCAGTATTTT. Its translation: CATSDRTSSTDTQYF. The chain carries TRBV24-1 and TRBJ2-3; 8 positions match TRBD2. J was trimmed by 0 bases and V by 3 bases; bases with no gene match: 1. Germline loops: CDR1 KGHDR, CDR2 SFDVKD. The CDR3 is made up of 15 amino acids.

The sample holds many counts of this clonotype. J is TRBJ2-1 and V is TRBV7-2; a possible D gene is TRBD1 (5 bases). The CDR3 is 15 amino acids. CDR1 and CDR2 from the germline V gene are SGHTA and FQGNSA. Between the trimmed V and J ends, which lost 2 bases and 2 bases, there was a span of 10 bases. For the CDR3, the DNA is TGTGCCAGCAGCTTATCACAGGCGACCTACAATGAGCAGTTCTTC. This translates into CASSLSQATYNEQFF.

This clonotype was seen repeatedly, ten times or more. J is TRBJ2-7 and V is TRBV7-9, with no clear D. CDR1 and CDR2 (germline): SEHNR, FQNEAQ (reference sequence). Trimming stripped 8 bases from V and 1 base from J, with 9 bases between. This CDR3 comprises 12 residues. In nucleotides, the CDR3 is TGTGCCAGCGCTGGGAAATCCTACGAGCAGTACTTC. Translating it yields CASAGKSYEQYF.

This clonotype was counted a single time. J is TRBJ2-5 and V is TRBV12-3 or TRBV12-4; 10 bases map to TRBD2. V gave up 5 bases and J gave up 4 bases; unmatched junction bases: 7. The CDR3 is made up of 15 amino acids. The CDR3 protein is CASSPGLAEGETQYF. The CDR3 DNA reads as TGTGCCAGCAGTCCCGGACTAGCGGAGGGAGAGACCCAGTACTTC.

This clonotype was counted a few times. This rearrangement joins TRBV5-1 to TRBJ1-2, with 8 positions matching TRBD1. Trimming removed 3 bases from V and 3 bases from J; junction bases left unmatched: 7. The CDR3 covers 15 residues. Germline CDR1 and CDR2: SGHRS and YFSETQ. CDR3 in DNA: TGCGCCAGCAGCTCGGAGGGACAGGCTTACTATGGCTACACCTTC. Translating it yields CASSSEGQAYYGYTF.

This clonotype was observed many times. This sequence joins TRBV7-9 and TRBJ1-1; tentative D call: TRBD1 (5 bases). V lost 5 bases, J lost 1 base, and 11 bases lay in between. The germline CDR1 and CDR2 sequences are SEHNR and FQNEAQ (reference sequence). The CDR3 length is 14 residues. CDR3 sequence reads: CASSLLQGNTEAFF. The CDR3 coding sequence is TGTGCCAGCAGCCTACTTCAGGGGAACACTGAAGCTTTCTTT.

The CDR3 loop is CASSLGGAGSEKLFF. In DNA form, the CDR3 reads TGTGCCAGCAGCTTAGGGGGCGCCGGGAGTGAAAAACTGTTTTTT. The chain employs TRBV7-2 and TRBJ1-4; D possibly corresponds to TRBD1 (5 bases). Trimming pared 1 base from V and 7 bases from J, leaving 13 bases between. Per germline, CDR1 SGHTA and CDR2 FQGNSA. This CDR3 has 15 amino acids.

The chain is built from TRBV28 and TRBJ2-5; D not resolved. V lost 8 bases to trimming and J lost 4 bases, with 14 bases between them. CDR1 and CDR2 from the germline V gene are MDHEN and SYDVKM. The CDR3 totals 13 residues. Here the CDR3 reads CASAVVQGETQYF. CDR3 nucleotides: TGTGCCAGCGCGGTCGTACAAGGAGAGACCCAGTACTTC. The complete variable domain, with remaining parts taken from reference TRBV28 and TRBJ2-5, reads DVKVTQSSRYLVKRTGEKVFLECVQDMDHENMFWYRQDPGLGLRLIYFSYDVKMKEKGDIPEGYSVSREKKERFSLILESASTNQTSMYLCASAVVQGETQYFGPGTRLLVL.

This clonotype was counted a few times. The V and J genes are TRBV27 and TRBJ2-6; D might be TRBD2 (6 bases). This CDR3 is built from 21 residues. Deletions cut 3 bases from V and 0 bases from J, with 24 bases between. CDR1 is MNHEY, CDR2 SMNVEV, per germline (reference sequence). The CDR3 loop is CASSFITPIEEGSSGANVLTF. As DNA, the CDR3 is TGTGCCAGCAGTTTCATCACCCCAATCGAGGAGGGTAGCTCTGGGGCCAACGTCCTGACTTTC.

This chain uses TRBV20-1 with TRBJ1-1; D uncertain. This CDR3 region has 11 residues. From germline, CDR1 is DFQATT and CDR2 SNEGSKA (reference sequence). Trimming removed 7 bases at V and 8 bases at J, with 14 bases between. This CDR3 reads CSVPREFEAFF. Here the CDR3 DNA reads TGCAGTGTCCCCCGGGAATTCGAAGCTTTCTTT.

This clonotype came up a few times. The chain links TRBV20-1 to TRBJ2-3; D is ambiguous. The ends were cut back, 0 bases at V and 2 bases at J, with 12 bases in the middle. CDR1 and CDR2 from the germline V gene are DFQATT and SNEGSKA (reference sequence). The CDR3 has 15 amino acids. The CDR3 loop is CSARDWQANTDTQYF. The CDR3 coding sequence is TGCAGTGCTAGAGATTGGCAGGCGAACACAGATACGCAGTATTTT.

This clonotype was seen only a few times. V usage is TRBV30 and J usage is TRBJ2-7; 10 nucleotides line up with TRBD1. Germline-derived CDR1 and CDR2 are GTSNPN and SVGIG (reference sequence). V dropped 4 bases and J dropped 3; count of bases not matched to a gene: 6. CDR3 length: 14 residues. The CDR3 bases are TGTGCCTGGAATATTGACAGGGGGCGCTACGAGCAGTACTTC. Translating it yields CAWNIDRGRYEQYF.

This clonotype was observed at least ten times. J is TRBJ2-7 and V is TRBV5-1; TRBD1 matches 10 bases. CDR1 SGHRS and CDR2 YFSETQ come from the germline V gene. CDR3 length: 14 residues. The J segment lost 4 bases and the V segment lost 3 bases, leaving 4 bases of the junction unmatched. This CDR3 reads CASSSGGQGYEQYF. CDR3 sequence (DNA): TGCGCCAGCAGCTCGGGGGGACAGGGGTACGAGCAGTACTTC.